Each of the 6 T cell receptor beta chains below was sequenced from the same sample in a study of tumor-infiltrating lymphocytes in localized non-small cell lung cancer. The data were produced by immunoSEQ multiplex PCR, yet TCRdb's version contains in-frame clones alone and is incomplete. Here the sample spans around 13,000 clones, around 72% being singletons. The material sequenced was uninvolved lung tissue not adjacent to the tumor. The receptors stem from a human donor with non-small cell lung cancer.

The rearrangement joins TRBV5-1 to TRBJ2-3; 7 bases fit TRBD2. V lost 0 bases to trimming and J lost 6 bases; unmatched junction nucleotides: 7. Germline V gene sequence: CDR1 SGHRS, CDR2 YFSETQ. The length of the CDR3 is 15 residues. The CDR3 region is CASSLVSAGDDTQYF. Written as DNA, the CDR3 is TGCGCCAGCAGCTTGGTTTCCGCGGGAGACGATACGCAGTATTTT.

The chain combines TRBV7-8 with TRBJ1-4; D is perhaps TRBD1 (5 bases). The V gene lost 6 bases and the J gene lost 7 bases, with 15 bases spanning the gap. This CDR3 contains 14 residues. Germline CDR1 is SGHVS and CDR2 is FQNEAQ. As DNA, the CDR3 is TGTGCCAGCAGGCCAGGACGGGGGACTGAAAAACTGTTTTTT. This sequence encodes CASRPGRGTEKLFF.

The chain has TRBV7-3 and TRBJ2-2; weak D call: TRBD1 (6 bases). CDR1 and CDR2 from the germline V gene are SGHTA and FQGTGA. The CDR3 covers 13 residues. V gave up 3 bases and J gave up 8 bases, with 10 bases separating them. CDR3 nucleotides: TGTGCCAGCAGCTTTTCACAGGGAGGGGAGCTGTTTTTT. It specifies CASSFSQGGELFF.

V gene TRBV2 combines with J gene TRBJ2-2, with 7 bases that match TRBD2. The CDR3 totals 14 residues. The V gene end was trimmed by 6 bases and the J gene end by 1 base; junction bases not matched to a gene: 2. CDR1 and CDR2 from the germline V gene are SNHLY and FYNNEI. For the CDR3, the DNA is TGTGCCAGCAGGGGCGGGAGGAACACCGGGGAGCTGTTTTTT. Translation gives CASRGGRNTGELFF.

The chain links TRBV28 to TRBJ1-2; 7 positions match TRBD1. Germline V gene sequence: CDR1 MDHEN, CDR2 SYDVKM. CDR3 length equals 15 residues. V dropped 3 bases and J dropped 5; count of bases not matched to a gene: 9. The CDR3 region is CASSFARGMVYGYTF. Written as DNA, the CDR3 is TGTGCCAGCAGTTTTGCCAGGGGGATGGTGTATGGCTACACCTTC.

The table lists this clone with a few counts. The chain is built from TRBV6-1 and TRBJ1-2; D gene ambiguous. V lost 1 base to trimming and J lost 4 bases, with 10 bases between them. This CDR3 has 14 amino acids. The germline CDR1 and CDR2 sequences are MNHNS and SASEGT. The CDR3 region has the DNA TGTGCCAGCAGTGAAGGTCCTACCCTCTATGGCTACACCTTC. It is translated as CASSEGPTLYGYTF.